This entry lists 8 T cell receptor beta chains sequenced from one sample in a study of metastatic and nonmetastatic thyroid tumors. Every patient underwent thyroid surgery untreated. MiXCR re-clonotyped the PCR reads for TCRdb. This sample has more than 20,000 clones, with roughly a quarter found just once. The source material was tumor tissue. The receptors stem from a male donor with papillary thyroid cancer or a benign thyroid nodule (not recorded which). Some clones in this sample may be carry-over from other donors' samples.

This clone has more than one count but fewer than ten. CDR3 sequence: CASSLLWQSSYNSPLHF. In DNA, the CDR3 is TGTGCCAGCAGTTTACTCTGGCAGAGCTCCTATAATTCACCCCTCCACTTT. The J gene is TRBJ1-6, the V gene TRBV27; D unclear. This CDR3 has 17 amino acids. Germline CDR1 MNHEY, CDR2 SMNVEV (reference sequence). The ends were cut back, 2 bases at V and 0 bases at J, with 11 bases in the middle.

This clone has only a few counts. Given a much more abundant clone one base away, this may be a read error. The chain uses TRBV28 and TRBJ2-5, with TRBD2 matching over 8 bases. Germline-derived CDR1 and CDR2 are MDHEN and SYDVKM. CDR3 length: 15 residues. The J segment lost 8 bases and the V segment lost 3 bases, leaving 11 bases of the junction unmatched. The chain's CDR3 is CASSFGSGSPDTQYF. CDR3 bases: TGTGCCAGCAGTTTCGGAAGCGGGAGCCCAGATACCCAGTACTTC.

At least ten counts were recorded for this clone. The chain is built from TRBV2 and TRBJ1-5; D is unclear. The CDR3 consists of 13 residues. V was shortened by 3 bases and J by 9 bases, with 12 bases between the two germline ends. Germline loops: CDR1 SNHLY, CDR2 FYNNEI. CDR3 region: CASSDYSTGPQHF. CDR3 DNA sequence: TGTGCCAGCAGTGATTACTCGACCGGGCCCCAGCATTTT.

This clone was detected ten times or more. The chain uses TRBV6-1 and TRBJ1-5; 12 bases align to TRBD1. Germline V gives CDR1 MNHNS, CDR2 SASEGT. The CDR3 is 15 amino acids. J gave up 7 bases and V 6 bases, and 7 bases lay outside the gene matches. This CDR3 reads CASSPGTGGGQPQHF. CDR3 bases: TGTGCCAGCAGCCCCGGGACAGGGGGCGGACAGCCCCAGCATTTT.

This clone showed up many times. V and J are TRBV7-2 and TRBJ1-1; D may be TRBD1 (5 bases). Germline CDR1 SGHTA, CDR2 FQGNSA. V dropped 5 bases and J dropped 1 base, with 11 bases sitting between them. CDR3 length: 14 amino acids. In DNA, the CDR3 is TGTGCCAGCAGCCCCGGACACCAGAACACTGAAGCTTTCTTT. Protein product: CASSPGHQNTEAFF.

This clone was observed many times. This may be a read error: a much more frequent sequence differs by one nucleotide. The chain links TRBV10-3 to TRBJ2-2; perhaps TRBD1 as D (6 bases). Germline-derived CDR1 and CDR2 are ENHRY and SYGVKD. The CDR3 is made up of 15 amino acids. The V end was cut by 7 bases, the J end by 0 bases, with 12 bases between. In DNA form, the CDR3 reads TGTGCCATCATCCTACAGGGCTCGAACACCGGGGAGCTGTTTTTT. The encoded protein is CAIILQGSNTGELFF.

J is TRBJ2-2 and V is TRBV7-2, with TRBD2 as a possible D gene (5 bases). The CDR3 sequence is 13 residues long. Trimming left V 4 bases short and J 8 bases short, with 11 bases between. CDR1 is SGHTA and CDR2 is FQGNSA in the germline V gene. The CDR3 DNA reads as TGTGCCAGCAGCTACCTTCCGGGGGGGGAGCTGTTTTTT. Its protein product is CASSYLPGGELFF.

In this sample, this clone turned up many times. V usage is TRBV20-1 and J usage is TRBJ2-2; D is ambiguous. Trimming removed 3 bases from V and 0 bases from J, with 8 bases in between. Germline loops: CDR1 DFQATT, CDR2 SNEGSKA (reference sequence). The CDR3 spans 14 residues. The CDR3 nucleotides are TGCAGTGCTAGGGGCAGGACGAACACCGGGGAGCTGTTTTTT. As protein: CSARGRTNTGELFF.